This T cell receptor (beta chain) comes out of a study of blood T cells in healthy people across ages. Whole-study results and caveats: Changes in expanded clonotypes were possibly confounded, as the CMV status of donors was unknown.

The CDR3 spans 15 residues. From germline, CDR1 is MNHEY and CDR2 SVGEGT. V lost 6 bases and J lost 6; bases outside the gene matches: 4. With regard to this clonotype: The antigen is unknown.

Sample-barcoded 5' priming and a J-beta primer mix drove a second PCR of about 6 to 12 cycles. The template-switch adaptor was a 5' adaptor with 12 random nucleotides. It tagged each cDNA molecule. Each CDR3 protein gets one entry after TCRdb re-called the 5' RACE reads with MiXCR. The repertoire includes approximately 350,000 distinct CDR3 sequences, over 45% of them detected once, and 51% sits in the top ten. This chain uses TRBV6-2 or TRBV6-3 with TRBJ2-3; 15 nucleotides agree with TRBD2. The clonotype was recovered from a man aged 55 to 69 in good health. The material sequenced was blood. This CDR3 is CASRDGTSGRDTQYF. The CDR3 nucleotides are TGTGCCAGCAGGGACGGGACTAGCGGGAGGGATACGCAGTATTTT.